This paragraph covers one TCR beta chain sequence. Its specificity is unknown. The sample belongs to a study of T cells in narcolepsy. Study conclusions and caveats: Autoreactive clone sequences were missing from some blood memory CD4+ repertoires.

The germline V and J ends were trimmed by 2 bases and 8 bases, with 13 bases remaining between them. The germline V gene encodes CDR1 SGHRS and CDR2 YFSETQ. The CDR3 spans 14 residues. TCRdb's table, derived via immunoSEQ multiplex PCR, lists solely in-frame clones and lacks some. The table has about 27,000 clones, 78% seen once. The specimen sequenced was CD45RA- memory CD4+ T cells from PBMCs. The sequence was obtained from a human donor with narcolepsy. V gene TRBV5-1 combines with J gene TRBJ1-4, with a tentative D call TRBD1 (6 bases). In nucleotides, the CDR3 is TGCGCCAGCAGCTTCGGGACTACAGGGGAAAAACTGTTTTTT. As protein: CASSFGTTGEKLFF.